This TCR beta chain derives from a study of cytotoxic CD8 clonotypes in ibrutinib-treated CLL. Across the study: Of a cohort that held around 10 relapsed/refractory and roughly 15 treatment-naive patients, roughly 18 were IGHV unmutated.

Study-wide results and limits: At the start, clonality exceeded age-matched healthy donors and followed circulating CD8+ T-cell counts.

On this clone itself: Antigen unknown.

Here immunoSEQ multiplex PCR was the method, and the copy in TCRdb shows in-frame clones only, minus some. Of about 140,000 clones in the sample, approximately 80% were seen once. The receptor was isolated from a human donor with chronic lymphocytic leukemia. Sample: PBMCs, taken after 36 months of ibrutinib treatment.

CDR3 bases: TGTGCCAGCAGCTTTTTACCCACCTCCTACGAGCAGTACTTC. Translating it yields CASSFLPTSYEQYF. This rearrangement joins TRBV13 to TRBJ2-7; D not certain. Germline V gives CDR1 PRHDT, CDR2 FYEKMQ (reference sequence). The V gene lost 3 bases and the J gene lost 0 bases, with 9 bases spanning the gap. The CDR3 is 14 amino acids.